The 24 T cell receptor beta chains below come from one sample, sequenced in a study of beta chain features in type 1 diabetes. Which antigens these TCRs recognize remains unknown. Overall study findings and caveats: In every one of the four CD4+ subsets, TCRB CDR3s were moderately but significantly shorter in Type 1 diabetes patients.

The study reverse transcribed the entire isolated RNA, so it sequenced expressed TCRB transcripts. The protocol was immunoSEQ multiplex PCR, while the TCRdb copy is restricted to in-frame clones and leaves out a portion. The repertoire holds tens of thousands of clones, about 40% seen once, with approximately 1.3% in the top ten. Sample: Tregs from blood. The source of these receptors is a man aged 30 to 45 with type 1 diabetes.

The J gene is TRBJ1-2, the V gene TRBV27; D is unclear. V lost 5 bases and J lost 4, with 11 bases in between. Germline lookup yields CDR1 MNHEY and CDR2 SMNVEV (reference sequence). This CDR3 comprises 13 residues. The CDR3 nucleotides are TGTGCCAGCAGTCCCCAGGCCCTCTATGGCTACACCTTC. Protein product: CASSPQALYGYTF.

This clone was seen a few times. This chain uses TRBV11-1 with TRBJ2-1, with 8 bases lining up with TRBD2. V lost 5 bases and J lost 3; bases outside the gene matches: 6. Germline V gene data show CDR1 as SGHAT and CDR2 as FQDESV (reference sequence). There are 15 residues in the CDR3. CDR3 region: CASSLSGGNYNEQFF. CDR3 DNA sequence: TGTGCCAGCAGCCTGAGCGGGGGTAACTACAATGAGCAGTTCTTC.

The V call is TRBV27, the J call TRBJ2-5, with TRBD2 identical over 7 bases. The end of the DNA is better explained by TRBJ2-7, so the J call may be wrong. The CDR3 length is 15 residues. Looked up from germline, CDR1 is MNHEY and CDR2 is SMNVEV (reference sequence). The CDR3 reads CASSLESGMNYEQYF. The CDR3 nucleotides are TGTGCCAGCAGTCTAGAGAGCGGGATGAACTACGAGCAGTACTTC.

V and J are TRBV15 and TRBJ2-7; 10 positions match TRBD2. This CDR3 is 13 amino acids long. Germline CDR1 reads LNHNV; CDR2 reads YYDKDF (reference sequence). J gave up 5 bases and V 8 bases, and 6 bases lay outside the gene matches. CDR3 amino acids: CATRLAGADEQYF. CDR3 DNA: TGTGCCACCCGGCTAGCGGGAGCTGACGAGCAGTACTTC. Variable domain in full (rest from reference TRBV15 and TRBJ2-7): DAMVIQNPRYQVTQFGKPVTLSCSQTLNHNVMYWYQQKSSQAPKLLFHYYDKDFNNEADTPDNFQSRRPNTSFCFLDIRSPGLGDTAMYLCATRLAGADEQYFGPGTRLTVT.

The CDR3 is CASSLGGSGDYEQYF. DNA of the CDR3: TGCGCCAGCAGCTTGGGGGGTAGCGGTGACTACGAGCAGTACTTC. This rearrangement joins TRBV5-1 to TRBJ2-5; D is possibly TRBD2 (6 bases). TRBJ2-7 matches the DNA end more closely, so the J call is doubtful. CDR1 is SGHRS, CDR2 YFSETQ, per germline. The CDR3 length is 15 residues.

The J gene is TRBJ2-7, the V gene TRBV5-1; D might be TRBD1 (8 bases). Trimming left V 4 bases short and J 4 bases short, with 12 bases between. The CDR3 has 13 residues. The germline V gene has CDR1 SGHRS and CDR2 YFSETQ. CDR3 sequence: CASSGQGGYEQYF. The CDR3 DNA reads TGCGCCAGCAGCGGACAGGGAGGGTACGAGCAGTACTTC.

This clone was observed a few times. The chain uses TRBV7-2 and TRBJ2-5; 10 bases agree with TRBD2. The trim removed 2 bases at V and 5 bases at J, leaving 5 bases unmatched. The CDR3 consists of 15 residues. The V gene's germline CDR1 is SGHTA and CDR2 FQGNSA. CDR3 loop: CASSLTLTSGETQYF. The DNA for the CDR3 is TGTGCCAGCAGCTTAACTTTGACTAGCGGGGAGACCCAGTACTTC.

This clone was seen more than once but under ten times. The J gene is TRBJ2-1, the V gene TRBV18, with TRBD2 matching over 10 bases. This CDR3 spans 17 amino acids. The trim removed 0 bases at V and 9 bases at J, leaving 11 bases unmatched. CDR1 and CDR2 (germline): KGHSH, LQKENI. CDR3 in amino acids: CASSPPERASGSGEQFF. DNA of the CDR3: TGTGCCAGCTCACCACCGGAAAGGGCTAGCGGGAGCGGTGAGCAGTTCTTC.

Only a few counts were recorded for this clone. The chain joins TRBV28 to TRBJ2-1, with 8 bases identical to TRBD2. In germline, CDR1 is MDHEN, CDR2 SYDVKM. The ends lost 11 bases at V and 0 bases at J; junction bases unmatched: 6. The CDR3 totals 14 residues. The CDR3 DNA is TGTGCCGGGTCGCTAGCGGGCTCCTACAATGAGCAGTTCTTC. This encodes CAGSLAGSYNEQFF.

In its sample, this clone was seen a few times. CDR3 region: CASRPRTGTYEQYF. In nucleotides, the CDR3 is TGTGCCAGCAGACCTAGGACAGGGACCTACGAGCAGTACTTC. This rearrangement joins TRBV7-9 to TRBJ2-7; 8 bases fit TRBD1. The trim removed 6 bases at V and 2 bases at J, leaving 6 bases unmatched. The CDR3 totals 14 residues. The germline V gene encodes CDR1 SEHNR and CDR2 FQNEAQ (reference sequence).

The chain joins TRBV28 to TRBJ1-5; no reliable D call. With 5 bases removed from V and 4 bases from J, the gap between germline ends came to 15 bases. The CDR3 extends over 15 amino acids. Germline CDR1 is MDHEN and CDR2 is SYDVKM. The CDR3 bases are TGTGCCAGCAGTCCGAACTCGGGTGGAAATCAGCCCCAGCATTTT. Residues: CASSPNSGGNQPQHF.

CDR3 DNA: TGCGCCAGCAGCCCCGCTGTGGCTGGCGGGGAGCTGTTTTTT. It codes for CASSPAVAGGELFF. The chain carries TRBV4-3 and TRBJ2-2; D is undetermined. Germline values: CDR1 LGHNA, CDR2 YSLEER. The length of the CDR3 is 14 residues. Trimming shortened V by 4 bases and J by 7 bases, and 13 bases separated the two germline ends.

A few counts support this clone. This chain's CDR3 is CASSLDSYNEQFF. CDR3 bases: TGTGCCAGCAGCCTGGACAGTTACAATGAGCAGTTCTTC. This chain joins TRBV7-9 and TRBJ2-1, with a tentative D call TRBD1 (6 bases). Germline assignment: CDR1 SEHNR and CDR2 FQNEAQ (reference sequence). There are 13 residues in the CDR3. V lost 5 bases, J lost 4 bases, and 9 bases lay in between.

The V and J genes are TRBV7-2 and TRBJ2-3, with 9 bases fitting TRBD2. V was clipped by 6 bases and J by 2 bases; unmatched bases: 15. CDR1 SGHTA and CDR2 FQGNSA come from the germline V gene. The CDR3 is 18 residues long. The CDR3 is CASSPRGNSGRNTDTQYF. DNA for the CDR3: TGTGCCAGCAGTCCGCGGGGAAATAGCGGGAGAAACACAGATACGCAGTATTTT.

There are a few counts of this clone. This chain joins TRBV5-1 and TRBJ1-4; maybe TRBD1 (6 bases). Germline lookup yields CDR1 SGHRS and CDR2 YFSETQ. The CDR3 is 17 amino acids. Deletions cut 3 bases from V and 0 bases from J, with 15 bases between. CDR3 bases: TGCGCCAGCAGCTACGGGGGCGCGGGGGCAACTAATGAAAAACTGTTTTTT. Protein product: CASSYGGAGATNEKLFF.

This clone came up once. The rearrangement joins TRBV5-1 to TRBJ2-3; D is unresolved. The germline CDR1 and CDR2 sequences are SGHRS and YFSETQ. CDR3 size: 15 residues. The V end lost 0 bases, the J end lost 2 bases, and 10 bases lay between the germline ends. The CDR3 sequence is CASSLDRGDTDTQYF. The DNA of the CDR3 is TGCGCCAGCAGCTTGGATCGCGGAGACACAGATACGCAGTATTTT.

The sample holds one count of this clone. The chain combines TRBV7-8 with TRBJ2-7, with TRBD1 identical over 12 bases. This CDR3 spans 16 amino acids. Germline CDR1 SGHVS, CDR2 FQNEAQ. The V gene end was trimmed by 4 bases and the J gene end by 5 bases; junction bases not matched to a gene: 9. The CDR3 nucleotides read TGTGCCAGCAGCTCAACCCCGGGACAGGGGGCCCACGAGCAGTACTTC. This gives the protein CASSSTPGQGAHEQYF. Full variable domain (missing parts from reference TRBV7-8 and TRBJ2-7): GAGVSQSPRYKVAKRGQDVALRCDPISGHVSLFWYQQALGQGPEFLTYFQNEAQLDKSGLPSDRFFAERPEGSVSTLKIQRTQQEDSAVYLCASSSTPGQGAHEQYFGPGTRLTVT.

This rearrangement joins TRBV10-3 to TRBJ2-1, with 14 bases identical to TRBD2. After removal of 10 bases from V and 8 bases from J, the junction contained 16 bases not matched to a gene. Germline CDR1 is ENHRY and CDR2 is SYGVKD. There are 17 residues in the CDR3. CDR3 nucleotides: TGTGCCACCGGGAGACTAGCGGGAGGGCCGGGGAGGGATGAGCAGTTCTTC. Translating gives CATGRLAGGPGRDEQFF.

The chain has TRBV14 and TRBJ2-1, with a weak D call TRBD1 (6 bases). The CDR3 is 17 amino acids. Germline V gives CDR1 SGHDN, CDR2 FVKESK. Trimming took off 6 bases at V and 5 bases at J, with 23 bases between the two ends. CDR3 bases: TGTGCCAGCAGTCATCCGGTTTACGACAGGACCAACAATGAGCAGTTCTTC. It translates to CASSHPVYDRTNNEQFF.

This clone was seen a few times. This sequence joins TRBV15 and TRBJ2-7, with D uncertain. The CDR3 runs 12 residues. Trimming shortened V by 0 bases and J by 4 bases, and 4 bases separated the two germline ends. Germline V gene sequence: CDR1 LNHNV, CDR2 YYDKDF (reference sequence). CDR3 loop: CATSRDRYEQYF. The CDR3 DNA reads TGTGCCACCAGCAGAGACCGGTACGAGCAGTACTTC.

CDR3 residues: CASSLSEGVGQPQHF. In DNA, the CDR3 is TGTGCCAGCAGTTTATCTGAAGGGGTGGGTCAGCCCCAGCATTTT. The chain uses TRBV28 and TRBJ1-5, with TRBD1 as a possible D gene (5 bases). The CDR3 runs to 15 residues. CDR1 and CDR2 from the germline V gene are MDHEN and SYDVKM. Trimming took 1 base from V and 6 from J, leaving 13 bases between them.

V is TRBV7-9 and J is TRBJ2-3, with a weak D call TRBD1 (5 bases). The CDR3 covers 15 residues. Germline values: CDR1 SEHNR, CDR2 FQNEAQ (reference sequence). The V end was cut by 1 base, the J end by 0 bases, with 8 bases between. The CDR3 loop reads CASSLGTPSTDTQYF. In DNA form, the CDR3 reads TGTGCCAGCAGCTTAGGGACACCTAGCACAGATACGCAGTATTTT.

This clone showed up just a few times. The CDR3 here is CASSTRTGQSDTQYF. The CDR3 bases are TGCGCCAGCAGCACCCGGACAGGGCAATCGGATACGCAGTATTTT. The V gene is TRBV5-1, the J gene TRBJ2-3; 8 bases match TRBD1. V gave up 4 bases and J gave up 6 bases; unmatched junction bases: 10. Per germline, CDR1 SGHRS and CDR2 YFSETQ. There are 15 residues in the CDR3.

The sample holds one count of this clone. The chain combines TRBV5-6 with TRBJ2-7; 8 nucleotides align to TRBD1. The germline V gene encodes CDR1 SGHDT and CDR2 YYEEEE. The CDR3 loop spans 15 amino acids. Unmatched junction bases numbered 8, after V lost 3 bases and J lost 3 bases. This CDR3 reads CASSSPGQVGYEQYF. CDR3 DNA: TGTGCCAGCAGCTCACCGGGACAGGTAGGCTACGAGCAGTACTTC. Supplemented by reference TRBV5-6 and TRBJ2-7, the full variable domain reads DAGVTQSPTHLIKTRGQQVTLRCSPKSGHDTVSWYQQALGQGPQFIFQYYEEEERQRGNFPDRFSGHQFPNYSSELNVNALLLGDSALYLCASSSPGQVGYEQYFGPGTRLTVT.